This passage covers 21 T cell receptor beta chains from one sample sequenced in a study of cytomegalovirus exposure and HLA in healthy donors. The PCR contained 60 Vbeta and 13 Jbeta primers. Only in-frame clones appear in the TCRdb table, and some are missing; sequencing was by immunoSEQ multiplex PCR. This sample carries about 160,000 clones, roughly 80% of them seen once, and the ten largest clones take about 1.3%. Material for sequencing was PBMCs. The receptors derive from a man aged 25 to 45 in good health and CMV-seronegative.

The rearrangement uses TRBV4-3 and TRBJ2-1, with 9 bases that match TRBD1. There are 14 residues in the CDR3. The germline CDR1 and CDR2 sequences are LGHNA and YSLEER. V lost 4 bases and J lost 7; bases outside the gene matches: 5. The CDR3 sequence is CASSPGTGWNEQFF. CDR3 DNA: TGCGCCAGCAGCCCCGGGACAGGGTGGAATGAGCAGTTCTTC.

This sequence joins TRBV4-3 and TRBJ2-3; 8 bases are a match to TRBD2. Germline V gene data show CDR1 as LGHNA and CDR2 as YSLEER. The CDR3 has 15 amino acids. V trimming: 1 base; J trimming: 4 bases; junction bases outside the gene matches: 4. CDR3 protein: CASSQGAGAPDTQYF. The DNA for the CDR3 is TGCGCCAGCAGCCAAGGAGCGGGAGCCCCAGATACGCAGTATTTT.

The chain employs TRBV6-5 and TRBJ1-1, with 10 bases matching TRBD1. The CDR3 is 14 residues long. V lost 5 bases, J lost 4 bases, and 4 bases stayed unmatched. CDR1 and CDR2 (germline): MNHEY, SVGAGI. Here the CDR3 reads CASSAGTGVTEAFF. CDR3 DNA sequence: TGTGCCAGCAGTGCCGGGACAGGGGTCACTGAAGCTTTCTTT.

V and J are TRBV6-1 and TRBJ1-5; TRBD1 matches at 11 bases. Germline assignment: CDR1 MNHNS and CDR2 SASEGT. The V and J ends lost 3 bases and 3 bases, in that order; junction bases with no gene match: 4. The CDR3 is 16 residues long. The CDR3 coding sequence is TGTGCCAGCAGTGACGGACAGGGGGCTCTCAATCAGCCCCAGCATTTT. It encodes CASSDGQGALNQPQHF.

V and J are TRBV6-6 and TRBJ2-7; possibly TRBD2 for D (5 bases). Trimming took 2 bases from V and 12 from J, leaving 11 bases between them. Germline assignment: CDR1 MNHNY and CDR2 SVGAGI (reference sequence). The CDR3 spans 11 residues. The CDR3: CASSYREWRYF. The DNA for the CDR3 is TGTGCCAGCAGTTACAGGGAGTGGAGGTACTTC.

V and J are TRBV28 and TRBJ1-4; no firm D call. The V gene's germline CDR1 is MDHEN and CDR2 SYDVKM. V shed 7 bases and J shed 10 bases, with 10 bases lying between them. This CDR3 has 11 amino acids. The CDR3 loop is CASINSGKLFF. For the CDR3, the DNA is TGTGCCAGCATAAACTCCGGAAAACTGTTTTTT.

The sample holds one count of this clone. The chain uses TRBV5-1 and TRBJ1-2, with TRBD1 identical over 7 bases. The germline V gene encodes CDR1 SGHRS and CDR2 YFSETQ. The CDR3 consists of 15 residues. The V segment lost 0 bases and the J segment 3 bases; nucleotides outside the gene matches: 5. In DNA, the CDR3 is TGCGCCAGCAGCTTGGTCCCTACAGGGGACTATGGCTACACCTTC. Amino acid sequence: CASSLVPTGDYGYTF.

CDR3 sequence (DNA): TGTGCCAGCAGCCCGGGATTGGGCGGGAGTAACTATGAGCAGTTCTTC. Protein sequence: CASSPGLGGSNYEQFF. This chain joins TRBV4-2 and TRBJ2-1; 7 bases are shared with TRBD2. Germline assignment: CDR1 LGHNA and CDR2 YNFKEQ. V shed 4 bases, J shed 8 bases, and the junction held 14 bases outside the gene matches. The CDR3 totals 16 residues.

The chain uses TRBV4-1 and TRBJ2-1; 8 bases are shared with TRBD1. The germline V gene has CDR1 MGHRA and CDR2 YSYEKL. The CDR3 covers 15 residues. V shed 5 bases, J shed 9 bases, and the junction held 12 bases outside the gene matches. This CDR3 reads CASSGRQGNEPEQFF. The CDR3, as DNA: TGCGCCAGCAGCGGGAGACAGGGGAATGAACCTGAGCAGTTCTTC.

The sample holds a few counts of this clone. The DNA for the CDR3 is TGTGCCAGCAGCTTTACAAGTACCCTTGGAGAGACCCAGTACTTC. Translation gives CASSFTSTLGETQYF. The chain couples TRBV7-3 to TRBJ2-5; no firm D call. This CDR3 is 15 amino acids long. From germline, CDR1 is SGHTA and CDR2 FQGTGA. The ends were cut back, 3 bases at V and 4 bases at J, with 15 bases in the middle.

J is TRBJ2-2 and V is TRBV2; 7 bases match TRBD1. Germline CDR1 and CDR2: SNHLY and FYNNEI. V was clipped by 6 bases and J by 0 bases; unmatched bases: 4. This CDR3 comprises 15 residues. CDR3 DNA sequence: TGTGCCAGCAGGACCGGACAGGCGAACACCGGGGAGCTGTTTTTT. The encoded protein is CASRTGQANTGELFF.

The genes are TRBV7-8 and TRBJ2-5; weak D call: TRBD2 (6 bases). The end of the DNA is better explained by TRBJ2-7, so the J call may be wrong. Germline CDR1 SGHVS, CDR2 FQNEAQ. The CDR3 has 16 amino acids. CDR3 coding DNA: TGTGCCAGCAGCTTGGCCTCCGGGACTGCCTCCTACGAGCAGTACTTC. This gives the protein CASSLASGTASYEQYF.

The chain carries TRBV7-6 and TRBJ2-1; D is possibly TRBD2 (6 bases). CDR3 size: 16 residues. The V end lost 1 base, the J end lost 5 bases, and 15 bases lay between the germline ends. Germline CDR1 is SGHVS and CDR2 is FNYEAQ. The CDR3 is CASSLELGGEHNEQFF. The CDR3 nucleotides read TGTGCCAGCAGCTTAGAGCTGGGAGGCGAACACAATGAGCAGTTCTTC.

The chain recombines TRBV6-5 with TRBJ2-7; the match to TRBD2 covers 8 bases. Trimming took 2 bases from V and 5 from J; bases not matched to a gene: 2. Per germline, CDR1 MNHEY and CDR2 SVGAGI. This CDR3 comprises 13 residues. This CDR3 reads CASSYKAGDEQYF. CDR3 bases: TGTGCCAGCAGTTACAAAGCGGGAGACGAGCAGTACTTC.

This chain connects TRBV28 to TRBJ1-2; D gene ambiguous. CDR3 length: 12 amino acids. Germline V CDR1 and CDR2: MDHEN, SYDVKM. Trimming took off 3 bases at V and 6 bases at J, with 8 bases between the two ends. The CDR3 reads CASSFSQHGYTF. CDR3 DNA sequence: TGTGCCAGCAGTTTTTCACAGCATGGCTACACCTTC.

The rearrangement links TRBV27 to TRBJ2-7, with TRBD2 identical over 10 bases. The trim removed 4 bases at V and 7 bases at J, leaving 13 bases unmatched. Germline CDR1 reads MNHEY; CDR2 reads SMNVEV (reference sequence). This CDR3 comprises 16 residues. This CDR3 reads CASSSSGWLAGVEQYF. DNA for the CDR3: TGTGCCAGCAGTTCCTCTGGGTGGCTAGCGGGAGTTGAGCAGTACTTC.

The CDR3 here is CASTPTDRDGYTF. The CDR3 bases are TGTGCCAGTACCCCGACTGACAGGGATGGCTACACCTTC. This chain joins TRBV19 and TRBJ1-2, with 7 bases aligning to TRBD1. After removal of 7 bases from V and 6 bases from J, the junction contained 8 bases not matched to a gene. The CDR3 contains 13 residues. The germline gives CDR1 LNHDA, CDR2 SQIVND (reference sequence).

This clone has more than one count but fewer than ten. The chain joins TRBV28 to TRBJ1-2, with D possibly being TRBD1 (5 bases). Germline-derived CDR1 and CDR2 are MDHEN and SYDVKM. The CDR3 is made up of 16 amino acids. Between the trimmed V and J ends, which lost 2 bases and 0 bases, there was a span of 13 bases. The CDR3 DNA follows: TGTGCCAGCAGTTTACCCGGAGGGGATTCTAACTATGGCTACACCTTC. Its protein is CASSLPGGDSNYGYTF.

This chain uses TRBV7-6 with TRBJ1-5, with D hard to call. Trimming took off 5 bases at V and 1 base at J, with 12 bases between the two ends. The germline CDR1 and CDR2 sequences are SGHVS and FNYEAQ. This CDR3 contains 15 residues. CDR3 coding DNA: TGTGCCAGCAGCCGATGGACTGACAGCAATCAGCCCCAGCATTTT. Its translation is CASSRWTDSNQPQHF.

The V gene is TRBV7-9, the J gene TRBJ1-1; D gene uncertain. This CDR3 is built from 12 residues. V was pared by 3 bases and J by 3 bases, with 5 bases between. In germline, CDR1 is SEHNR, CDR2 FQNEAQ (reference sequence). This CDR3 is CASSFGDTEAFF. CDR3 nucleotide sequence: TGTGCCAGCAGCTTCGGGGACACTGAAGCTTTCTTT.

This clone turned up a few times. The chain joins TRBV7-3 to TRBJ1-1; 7 nucleotides line up with TRBD1. The CDR3 is made up of 15 amino acids. Germline CDR1 is SGHTA and CDR2 is FQGTGA. The V gene end was trimmed by 2 bases and the J gene end by 3 bases; junction bases not matched to a gene: 6. The chain's CDR3 is CASSLVSGQYTEAFF. The CDR3 DNA is TGTGCCAGCAGCTTAGTTTCGGGACAGTACACTGAAGCTTTCTTT.